A single sample gave rise to the 10 T cell receptor beta chains below, sequenced in a study of T-cell reconstitution after alpha-beta-depleted transplantation in children (dated by TCRdb to about 2016). The treatment or condition label, as the study defines it: allogeneic hematopoietic cell transplantation with graft depleted of TCRalphabeta T cells and CD19 B cells. The library was built by means of PCR. The instrument given in TCRdb is Illumina HiSeq 2500. Molecular barcoding was employed in the preparation of TCR libraries, with unique molecular identifiers being used to normalize TCRbeta repertoire quantification. In-frame beta chains were kept once TCRdb had trimmed the public reads at Q25 with fastp and called clones with MiXCR. Merged by CDR3 protein, the rows form single entries marked with the most common genes and DNA. The sample records a few hundred thousand distinct CDR3 sequences, 27% of which are singletons. The top ten constitute 30% to 40% of the sample.

The sample here was PBMCs, taken before TCRalphabeta/CD19-depleted stem cell transplant. The receptor set was obtained from a boy under three years old with Wiskott-Aldrich syndrome, due to receive a stem cell transplant.

In its sample, this clonotype was seen a few times. J is TRBJ2-1 and V is TRBV29-1; 15 bases match TRBD2. CDR1 SQVTM and CDR2 ANQGSEA come from the germline V gene. The CDR3 is 15 amino acids. V shed 0 bases and J 9 bases; nucleotides not matched to a gene: 3. CDR3 loop: CSVEEVGLAGGEQFF. The CDR3 DNA is TGCAGCGTTGAAGAAGTGGGACTAGCGGGAGGTGAGCAGTTCTTC.

This clonotype has more than one count but fewer than ten. This chain connects TRBV12-3 or TRBV12-4 to TRBJ2-3; TRBD2 agrees at 11 bases. The CDR3 totals 17 residues. V trimming: 5 bases; J trimming: 5 bases; junction bases outside the gene matches: 12. In nucleotides, the CDR3 is TGTGCCAGCAGTCCCGGGACTAGCGGTCCTGAGGGAGATACGCAGTATTTT. It codes for CASSPGTSGPEGDTQYF.

The V and J genes are TRBV10-3 and TRBJ2-1; 7 bases are a match to TRBD1. This CDR3 comprises 16 residues. Germline CDR1 and CDR2: ENHRY and SYGVKD. V was clipped by 5 bases and J by 1 base; unmatched bases: 8. The CDR3 region has the DNA TGTGCCATCAGTTATACAGGGGACCTGTCCTACAATGAGCAGTTCTTC. Translation gives CAISYTGDLSYNEQFF.

The chain combines TRBV12-3 or TRBV12-4 with TRBJ2-1; 7 bases are a match to TRBD2. The junction had 7 bases not matched to a gene; V was cut back by 5 bases and J by 0 bases. The CDR3 runs to 16 residues. The CDR3 is CASSAKLASSYNEQFF. CDR3 sequence (DNA): TGTGCCAGCAGTGCCAAACTAGCGAGCTCCTACAATGAGCAGTTCTTC.

This clonotype was detected many times. V gene TRBV5-6 combines with J gene TRBJ2-6; D possibly corresponds to TRBD1 (5 bases). Deletions cut 1 base from V and 0 bases from J, with 8 bases between. Germline loops: CDR1 SGHDT, CDR2 YYEEEE. The CDR3 contains 16 residues. CDR3 sequence: CASSLQGSSGANVLTF. Here the CDR3 DNA reads TGTGCCAGCAGCTTGCAGGGTTCCTCTGGGGCCAACGTCCTGACTTTC.

This clonotype was detected only a few times. The J gene is TRBJ2-1, the V gene TRBV24-1, with D perhaps matching TRBD1 (7 bases). CDR3 size: 16 residues. The V gene lost 0 bases and the J gene lost 2 bases, with 10 bases spanning the gap. Looked up from germline, CDR1 is KGHDR and CDR2 is SFDVKD. CDR3 in amino acids: CATSDLDREAYNEQFF. CDR3 DNA sequence: TGTGCCACCAGTGATTTGGACAGGGAGGCCTACAATGAGCAGTTCTTC.

This clonotype was found once. The chain recombines TRBV20-1 with TRBJ1-5, with TRBD1 identical over 12 bases. V was clipped by 6 bases and J by 1 base; unmatched bases: 10. Germline V gives CDR1 DFQATT, CDR2 SNEGSKA (reference sequence). The CDR3 extends over 17 amino acids. CDR3 in amino acids: CSAPRGTGGGSNQPQHF. Here the CDR3 DNA reads TGCAGTGCCCCGAGAGGGACAGGGGGCGGGAGCAATCAGCCCCAGCATTTT.

This clonotype was observed a few times. The V and J genes are TRBV25-1 and TRBJ2-7, with D maybe TRBD1 (6 bases). Germline V gives CDR1 MGHDK, CDR2 SYGVNS. The CDR3 consists of 14 residues. Between the trimmed V and J ends, which lost 5 bases and 6 bases, there was a span of 17 bases. The CDR3 bases are TGTGCCAGCAGTACTGACAGGTTCAATAGCGAGCAGTACTTC. Translation: CASSTDRFNSEQYF.

The chain joins TRBV7-9 to TRBJ2-7; 8 nucleotides agree with TRBD1. The J segment lost 2 bases and the V segment lost 5 bases, leaving 8 bases of the junction unmatched. Looked up from germline, CDR1 is SEHNR and CDR2 is FQNEAQ (reference sequence). The CDR3 contains 15 residues. The CDR3, as DNA: TGTGCCAGCAGCGGGACCGGACAGGGCCCCTACGAGCAGTACTTC. Translation gives CASSGTGQGPYEQYF.

The chain uses TRBV20-1 and TRBJ2-7, with TRBD2 matching 9 bases. CDR1 is DFQATT, CDR2 SNEGSKA, per germline (reference sequence). This CDR3 is built from 14 residues. V lost 0 bases and J lost 3; bases outside the gene matches: 3. DNA of the CDR3: TGCAGTGCTAGAGAAGGTAGCGGGAGCTACGAGCAGTACTTC. Translation gives CSAREGSGSYEQYF.